A selection of T cell receptor beta chains follows, all from one sample in a study of blood T cells in healthy people across ages. MiXCR, applied by TCRdb to the 5' RACE reads, yields one record per CDR3 protein. The sample lists 1 million to 1.2 million distinct CDR3 sequences, around two fifths occurring once. The sample consisted of blood. The receptor set was obtained from a man between 18 and 29 years old in good health. CDR3s include the opening cysteine and the closing phenylalanine or tryptophan. A D gene is named only where the DNA matches it firmly. Some rows mark clone size as missing; the rest say once, few, many or name a class of expanded clone.

CDR3: CASSLELGDGYTF
DNA: TGTGCCAGCAGCTTAGAGCTAGGGGATGGCTACACCTTC
V: TRBV13
D: .
J: TRBJ1-2
length: 13
size: .

CDR3: CASSQPPWRGHTGELFF
DNA: TGTGCCAGCAGCCAACCCCCCTGGCGGGGCCACACCGGGGAGCTGTTTTTT
V: TRBV3-1
D: .
J: TRBJ2-2
length: 17
size: .

CDR3: CASSQEKSYGYTF
DNA: TGCGCCAGCAGCCAGGAGAAGAGCTATGGCTACACCTTC
V: TRBV4-3
D: .
J: TRBJ1-2
length: 13
size: few

CDR3: CASRKTGGGNEQFF
DNA: TGTGCCAGCAGGAAGACAGGGGGAGGGAATGAGCAGTTCTTC
V: TRBV9
D: TRBD1
J: TRBJ2-1
length: 14
size: .

CDR3: CSGEVLTDGYTF
DNA: TGCAGCGGTGAGGTTCTCACAGATGGCTACACCTTC
V: TRBV29-1
D: .
J: TRBJ1-2
length: 12
size: .

CDR3: CASSVGQGETQYF
DNA: TGTGCCAGCAGTGTGGGACAGGGAGAGACCCAGTACTTC
V: TRBV25-1
D: TRBD1
J: TRBJ2-5
length: 13
size: .

CDR3: CASSPRPGQLYEQYF
DNA: TGTGCCAGCAGCCCAAGGCCCGGGCAGCTCTACGAGCAGTACTTC
V: TRBV7-7
D: .
J: TRBJ2-7
length: 15
size: .

CDR3: CSATQNSNQPQHF
DNA: TGCAGTGCTACTCAAAATAGCAATCAGCCCCAGCATTTT
V: TRBV20-1
D: .
J: TRBJ1-5
length: 13
size: few

CDR3: CATGQQINQPQHF
DNA: TGTGCCACCGGACAACAGATTAATCAGCCCCAGCATTTT
V: TRBV2
D: .
J: TRBJ1-5
length: 13
size: few

CDR3: CASSQEWGDSYNEQFF
DNA: TGCGCCAGCAGCCAAGAATGGGGGGACTCCTACAATGAGCAGTTCTTC
V: TRBV4-3
D: .
J: TRBJ2-1
length: 16
size: many

CDR3: CSVEDNGYTF
DNA: TGCAGCGTTGAAGATAACGGCTACACCTTC
V: TRBV29-1
D: .
J: TRBJ1-2
length: 10
size: many

CDR3: CASSQDWAGIYGYTF
DNA: TGTGCCAGCAGCCAAGATTGGGCAGGGATCTATGGCTACACCTTC
V: TRBV4-2
D: .
J: TRBJ1-2
length: 15
size: few

CDR3: CASSRDPFNEKLFF
DNA: TGCGCCAGCAGCCGGGACCCTTTTAATGAAAAACTGTTTTTT
V: TRBV4-3
D: .
J: TRBJ1-4
length: 14
size: .

CDR3: CASRRQGVGSPLHF
DNA: TGTGCCAGCAGACGACAGGGGGTAGGTTCACCCCTCCACTTT
V: TRBV2
D: TRBD1
J: TRBJ1-6
length: 14
size: .

CDR3: CTSSQDIMGVGYNSPLHF
DNA: TGTACCAGCAGCCAAGATATTATGGGAGTCGGCTATAATTCACCCCTCCACTTT
V: TRBV3-1
D: .
J: TRBJ1-6
length: 18
size: .

CDR3: CASSHDTGALGYGYTF
DNA: TGCGCCAGCAGCCACGATACAGGGGCTTTGGGCTATGGCTACACCTTC
V: TRBV4-3
D: TRBD1
J: TRBJ1-2
length: 16
size: few

CDR3: CASSAGQAHYGYTF
DNA: TGCGCCAGCAGCGCGGGACAGGCGCACTATGGCTACACCTTC
V: TRBV5-1
D: TRBD1
J: TRBJ1-2
length: 14
size: once

CDR3: CASSQERGRADTQYF
DNA: TGTGCCAGCAGCCAAGAACGAGGCCGGGCAGATACGCAGTATTTT
V: TRBV4-2
D: .
J: TRBJ2-3
length: 15
size: few

CDR3: CASRTDRGVIANTGELFF
DNA: TGTGCCAGCAGGACGGACAGGGGGGTTATTGCGAACACCGGGGAGCTGTTTTTT
V: TRBV12-3/TRBV12-4
D: TRBD1
J: TRBJ2-2
length: 18
size: .

CDR3: CSVEAGIYGYTF
DNA: TGCAGCGTTGAGGCAGGGATCTATGGCTACACCTTC
V: TRBV29-1
D: .
J: TRBJ1-2
length: 12
size: few

CDR3: CAWWRDRPPNYGYTF
DNA: TGTGCCTGGTGGCGGGACAGGCCCCCTAACTATGGCTACACCTTC
V: TRBV30
D: TRBD1
J: TRBJ1-2
length: 15
size: .

CDR3: CASSLSPSGAQGGTDTQYF
DNA: TGTGCCAGCAGCTTAAGTCCTAGCGGGGCCCAGGGTGGCACAGATACGCAGTATTTT
V: TRBV7-3
D: TRBD2
J: TRBJ2-3
length: 19
size: .

CDR3: CASSVGPSRANDGYTF
DNA: TGTGCCAGCAGCGTAGGCCCCTCCCGGGCGAACGATGGCTACACCTTC
V: TRBV9
D: .
J: TRBJ1-2
length: 16
size: .

CDR3: CSVRTSGARETGELFF
DNA: TGCAGTGTTAGGACTAGCGGGGCCCGGGAAACCGGGGAGCTGTTTTTT
V: TRBV20-1
D: TRBD2
J: TRBJ2-2
length: 16
size: once

CDR3: CASSLIAEETQYF
DNA: TGTGCCAGCAGTTTAATTGCTGAAGAGACCCAGTACTTC
V: TRBV27
D: .
J: TRBJ2-5
length: 13
size: many

CDR3: CASTVGTVNTEAFF
DNA: TGTGCCAGTACTGTTGGGACAGTGAACACTGAAGCTTTCTTT
V: TRBV12-3/TRBV12-4
D: TRBD1
J: TRBJ1-1
length: 14
size: once

CDR3: CASSQGMGVGTEAFF
DNA: TGCGCCAGCAGCCAAGGGATGGGAGTTGGGACTGAAGCTTTCTTT
V: TRBV4-3
D: .
J: TRBJ1-1
length: 15
size: few

CDR3: CASRSGTGNTEAFF
DNA: TGTGCCAGCAGGTCCGGGACAGGGAACACTGAAGCTTTCTTT
V: TRBV12-3/TRBV12-4
D: TRBD1
J: TRBJ1-1
length: 14
size: few

CDR3: CASSSHTRVPGHYNEQFF
DNA: TGTGCCAGCAGCTCGCACACCAGGGTCCCTGGACACTACAATGAGCAGTTCTTC
V: TRBV7-9
D: .
J: TRBJ2-1
length: 18
size: .

CDR3: CASSLSGGQNNEQFF
DNA: TGCGCCAGCAGCTTAAGCGGGGGGCAAAACAATGAGCAGTTCTTC
V: TRBV5-1
D: TRBD2
J: TRBJ2-1
length: 15
size: .

CDR3: CATSSRPENTGELFF
DNA: TGTGCCACCAGCAGTCGTCCGGAAAACACCGGGGAGCTGTTTTTT
V: TRBV15
D: .
J: TRBJ2-2
length: 15
size: .

CDR3: CASSLDVGTNEKLFF
DNA: TGCGCCAGCAGCTTGGACGTGGGAACTAATGAAAAACTGTTTTTT
V: TRBV5-1
D: .
J: TRBJ1-4
length: 15
size: .

CDR3: CASSVGTGGYGYTF
DNA: TGTGCCAGCAGCGTAGGAACAGGGGGCTATGGCTACACCTTC
V: TRBV9
D: TRBD1
J: TRBJ1-2
length: 14
size: .

CDR3: CASSLGDRTGTAEQFF
DNA: TGCGCCAGCAGCTTGGGGGACAGGACCGGGACTGCTGAGCAGTTCTTC
V: TRBV5-1
D: TRBD1
J: TRBJ2-1
length: 16
size: .